This T cell receptor (beta chain) derives from a study of T cell repertoires in cytomegalovirus infection. Findings and limits, study-wide: Cumulated frequencies of public TCR beta families served to identify carriers of CMV plus the relevant HLA.

The CDR3 loop spans 13 amino acids. With 0 bases removed from V and 6 bases from J, the gap between germline ends came to 9 bases. Germline CDR1 is MNHEY and CDR2 is SVGAGI. Remarks on this clonotype: The antigen is unknown.

Each CDR3 protein gets one entry after TCRdb re-called the reads with MiXCR. The table has 450,000 to 550,000 distinct CDR3 sequences, 16% seen once. This TCR was sampled from a human donor in good health (CMV status not recorded). Some clones in this sample may be carry-over from other donors' samples. Sequencing was done on a sample of CD8+ T cells from PBMCs. This chain joins TRBV6-5 and TRBJ2-7; D is possibly TRBD1 or TRBD2 (5 bases each). This CDR3 reads CASSYSRGAEQYF. The CDR3 DNA reads as TGTGCCAGCAGTTACTCTCGAGGGGCCGAGCAGTACTTC.